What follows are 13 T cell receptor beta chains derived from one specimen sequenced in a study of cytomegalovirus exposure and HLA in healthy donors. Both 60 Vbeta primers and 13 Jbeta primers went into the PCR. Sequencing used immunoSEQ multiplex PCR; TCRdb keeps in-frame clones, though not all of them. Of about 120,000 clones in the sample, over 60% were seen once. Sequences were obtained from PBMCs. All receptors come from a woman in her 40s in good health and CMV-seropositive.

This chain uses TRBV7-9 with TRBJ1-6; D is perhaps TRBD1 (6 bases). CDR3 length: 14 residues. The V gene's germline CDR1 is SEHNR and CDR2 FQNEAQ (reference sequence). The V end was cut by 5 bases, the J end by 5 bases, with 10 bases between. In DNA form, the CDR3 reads TGTGCCAGCAGCAGGGACATCCATAATTCACCCCTCCACTTT. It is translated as CASSRDIHNSPLHF.

For the CDR3, the DNA is TGTGCCAGTGGGGGAGGGCCTTACGAGCAGTACTTC. Its translation is CASGGGPYEQYF. The genes are TRBV19 and TRBJ2-7, with 7 bases identical to TRBD2. This CDR3 has 12 residues. Germline V gene sequence: CDR1 LNHDA, CDR2 SQIVND (reference sequence). V shed 8 bases and J 4 bases; nucleotides not matched to a gene: 5.

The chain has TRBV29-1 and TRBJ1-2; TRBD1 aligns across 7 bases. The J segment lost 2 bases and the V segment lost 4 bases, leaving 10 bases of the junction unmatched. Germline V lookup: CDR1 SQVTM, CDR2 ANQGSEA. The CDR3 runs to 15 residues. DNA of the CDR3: TGCAGCGTTGCCGTCCAGGGGGACACGAACTATGGCTACACCTTC. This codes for CSVAVQGDTNYGYTF.

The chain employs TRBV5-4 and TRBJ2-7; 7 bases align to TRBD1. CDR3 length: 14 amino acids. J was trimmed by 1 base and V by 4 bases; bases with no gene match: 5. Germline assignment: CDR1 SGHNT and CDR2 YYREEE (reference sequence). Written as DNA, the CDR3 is TGTGCCAGCAGCCGCCGGGACAGTTCCTACGAGCAGTACTTC. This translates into CASSRRDSSYEQYF.

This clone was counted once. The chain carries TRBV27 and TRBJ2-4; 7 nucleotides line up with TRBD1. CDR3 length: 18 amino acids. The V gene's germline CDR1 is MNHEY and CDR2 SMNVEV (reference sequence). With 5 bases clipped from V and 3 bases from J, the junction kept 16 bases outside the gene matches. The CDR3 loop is CASSVTGARRFGKNIQYF. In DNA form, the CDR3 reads TGTGCCAGCAGTGTCACAGGGGCTAGGAGGTTTGGCAAAAACATTCAGTACTTC.

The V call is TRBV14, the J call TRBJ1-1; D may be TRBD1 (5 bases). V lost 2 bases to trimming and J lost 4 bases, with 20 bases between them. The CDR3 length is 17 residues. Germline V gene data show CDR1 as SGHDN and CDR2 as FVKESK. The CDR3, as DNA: TGTGCCAGCAGCCAATGGGGCCAGCGCGGGAACGGCACTGAAGCTTTCTTT. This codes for CASSQWGQRGNGTEAFF. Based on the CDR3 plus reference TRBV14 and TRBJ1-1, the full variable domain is EAGVTQFPSHSVIEKGQTVTLRCDPISGHDNLYWYRRVMGKEIKFLLHFVKESKQDESGMPNNRFLAERTGGTYSTLKVQPAELEDSGVYFCASSQWGQRGNGTEAFFGQGTRLTVV.

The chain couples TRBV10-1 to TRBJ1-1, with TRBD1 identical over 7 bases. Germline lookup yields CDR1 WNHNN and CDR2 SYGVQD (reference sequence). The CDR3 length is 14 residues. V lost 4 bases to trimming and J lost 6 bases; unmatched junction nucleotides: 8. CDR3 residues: CASSALGQQSEAFF. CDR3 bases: TGCGCCAGCAGTGCCCTGGGACAGCAATCTGAAGCTTTCTTT.

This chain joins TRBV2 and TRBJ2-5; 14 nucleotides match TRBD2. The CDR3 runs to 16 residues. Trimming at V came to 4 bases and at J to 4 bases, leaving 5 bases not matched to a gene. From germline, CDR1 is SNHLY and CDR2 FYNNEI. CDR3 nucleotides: TGTGCCAGCAGTGTGGGACTAGCGGGAGTCGGAGAGACCCAGTACTTC. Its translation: CASSVGLAGVGETQYF.

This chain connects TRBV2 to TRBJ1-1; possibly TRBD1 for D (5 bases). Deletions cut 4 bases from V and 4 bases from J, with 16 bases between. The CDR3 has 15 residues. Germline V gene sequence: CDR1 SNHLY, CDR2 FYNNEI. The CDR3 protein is CASSVLNGRGTEAFF. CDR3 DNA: TGTGCCAGCAGTGTTCTTAACGGTAGGGGCACTGAAGCTTTCTTT. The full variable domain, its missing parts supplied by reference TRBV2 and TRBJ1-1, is EPEVTQTPSHQVTQMGQEVILRCVPISNHLYFYWYRQILGQKVEFLVSFYNNEISEKSEIFDDQFSVERPDGSNFTLKIRSTKLEDSAMYFCASSVLNGRGTEAFFGQGTRLTVV.

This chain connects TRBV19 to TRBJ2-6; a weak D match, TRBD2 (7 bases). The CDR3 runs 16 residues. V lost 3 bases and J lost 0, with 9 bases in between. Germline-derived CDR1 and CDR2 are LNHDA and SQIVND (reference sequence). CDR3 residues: CASSIRGASGANVLTF. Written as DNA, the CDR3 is TGTGCCAGTAGTATTCGGGGGGCCTCTGGGGCCAACGTCCTGACTTTC.

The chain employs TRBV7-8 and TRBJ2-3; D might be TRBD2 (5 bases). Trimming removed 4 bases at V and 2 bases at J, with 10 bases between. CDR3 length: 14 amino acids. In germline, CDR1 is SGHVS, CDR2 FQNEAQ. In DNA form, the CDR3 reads TGTGCCAGCAGCTACGGGATCCCCACAGATACGCAGTATTTT. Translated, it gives CASSYGIPTDTQYF.

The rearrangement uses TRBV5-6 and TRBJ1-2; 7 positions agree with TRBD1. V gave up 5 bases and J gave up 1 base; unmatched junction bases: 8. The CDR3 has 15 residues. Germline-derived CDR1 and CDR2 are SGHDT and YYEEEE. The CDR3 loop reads CASRSTGAINYGYTF. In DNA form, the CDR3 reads TGTGCCAGCAGATCCACAGGGGCCATTAACTATGGCTACACCTTC.

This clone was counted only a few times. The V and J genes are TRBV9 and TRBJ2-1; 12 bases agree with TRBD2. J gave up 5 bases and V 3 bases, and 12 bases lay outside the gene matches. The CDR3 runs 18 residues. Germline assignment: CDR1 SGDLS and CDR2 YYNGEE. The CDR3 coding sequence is TGTGCCAGCAGCGCCAGTGAAGGTCGGACTAGCGGGGACAATGAGCAGTTCTTC. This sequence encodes CASSASEGRTSGDNEQFF.